This TCR beta chain was found in a study of T cells in Graves' hyperthyroidism and ophthalmopathy. In germline, CDR1 is GTSNPN, CDR2 SVGIG (reference sequence). The ends lost 2 bases at V and 2 bases at J; junction bases unmatched: 2. This CDR3 has 13 residues. This clonotype was observed a handful of times. Its antigen is unidentified. RNA transcripts gave rise to amplified TCR beta CDR3 regions. HTBI primers were used for first-round RT-PCR of the TCR CDR3. TCRdb re-derived calls from the multiplex PCR reads in MiXCR, one entry per CDR3 protein. The data contain 200,000 to 250,000 distinct CDR3 sequences, roughly a sixth of them singletons. The study's findings and limits: Stable hyperthyroidism was separated from ophthalmopathy by a model based on 13 V-J features.

Stable disease denoted Graves' hyperthyroidism without ophthalmopathy progression within 18 months. The source of this sequence is a woman in her 50s with Graves' hyperthyroidism. The source material was blood. V gene TRBV30 combines with J gene TRBJ1-2; 7 bases are shared with TRBD1. The chain's CDR3 is CAWSQGVNYGYTF. As DNA, the CDR3 is TGTGCCTGGAGTCAGGGGGTAAACTATGGCTACACCTTC.